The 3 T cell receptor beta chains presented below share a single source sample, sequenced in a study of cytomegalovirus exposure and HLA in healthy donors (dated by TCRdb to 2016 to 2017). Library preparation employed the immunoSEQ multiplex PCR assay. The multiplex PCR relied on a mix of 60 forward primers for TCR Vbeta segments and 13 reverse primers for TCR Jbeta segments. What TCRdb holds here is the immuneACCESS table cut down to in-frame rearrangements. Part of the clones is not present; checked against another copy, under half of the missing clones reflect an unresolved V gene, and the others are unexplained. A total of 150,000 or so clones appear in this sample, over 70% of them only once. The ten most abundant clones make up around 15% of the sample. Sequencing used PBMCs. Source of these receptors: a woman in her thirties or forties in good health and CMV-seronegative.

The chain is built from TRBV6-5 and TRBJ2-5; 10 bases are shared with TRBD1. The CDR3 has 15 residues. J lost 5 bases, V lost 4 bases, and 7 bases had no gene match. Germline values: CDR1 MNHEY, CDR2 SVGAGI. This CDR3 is CASSSWGQGRETQYF. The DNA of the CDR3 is TGTGCCAGCAGTTCCTGGGGACAGGGGAGGGAGACCCAGTACTTC.

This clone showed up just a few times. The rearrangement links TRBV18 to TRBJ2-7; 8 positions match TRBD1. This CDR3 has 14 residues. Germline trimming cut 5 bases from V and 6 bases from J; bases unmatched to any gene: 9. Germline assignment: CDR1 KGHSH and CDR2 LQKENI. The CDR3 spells CASSAQGDLSEQYF. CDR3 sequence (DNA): TGTGCCAGCTCAGCACAGGGGGACCTTTCCGAGCAGTACTTC.

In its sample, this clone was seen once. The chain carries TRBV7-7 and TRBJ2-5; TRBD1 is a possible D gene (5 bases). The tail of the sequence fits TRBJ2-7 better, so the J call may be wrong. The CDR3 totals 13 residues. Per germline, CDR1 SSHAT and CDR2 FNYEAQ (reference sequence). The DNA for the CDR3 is TGTGCCAGCAGCTTAGGGCAGGGCAACGAGCAGTACTTC. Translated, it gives CASSLGQGNEQYF.